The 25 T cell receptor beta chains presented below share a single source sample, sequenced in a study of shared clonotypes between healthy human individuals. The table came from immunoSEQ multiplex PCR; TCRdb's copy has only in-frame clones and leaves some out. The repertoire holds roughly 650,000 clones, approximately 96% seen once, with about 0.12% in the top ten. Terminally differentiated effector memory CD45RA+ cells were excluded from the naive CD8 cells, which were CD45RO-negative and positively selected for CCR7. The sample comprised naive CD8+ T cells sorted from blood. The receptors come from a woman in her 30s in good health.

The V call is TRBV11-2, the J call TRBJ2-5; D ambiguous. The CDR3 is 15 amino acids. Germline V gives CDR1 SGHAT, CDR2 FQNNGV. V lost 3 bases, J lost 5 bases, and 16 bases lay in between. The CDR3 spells CASSFSGSTPETQYF. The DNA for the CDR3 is TGTGCCAGCAGCTTTTCTGGCTCGACCCCCGAGACCCAGTACTTC.

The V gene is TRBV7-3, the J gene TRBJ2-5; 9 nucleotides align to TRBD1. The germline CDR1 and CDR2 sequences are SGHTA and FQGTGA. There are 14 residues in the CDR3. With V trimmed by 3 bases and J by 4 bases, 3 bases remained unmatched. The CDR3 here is CASSLGQGSETQYF. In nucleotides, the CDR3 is TGTGCCAGCAGCTTGGGACAGGGTTCAGAGACCCAGTACTTC. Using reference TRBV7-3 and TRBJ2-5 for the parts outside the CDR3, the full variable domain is GAGVSQTPSNKVTEKGKYVELRCDPISGHTALYWYRQSLGQGPEFLIYFQGTGAADDSGLPNDRFFAVRPEGSVSTLKIQRTERGDSAVYLCASSLGQGSETQYFGPGTRLLVL.

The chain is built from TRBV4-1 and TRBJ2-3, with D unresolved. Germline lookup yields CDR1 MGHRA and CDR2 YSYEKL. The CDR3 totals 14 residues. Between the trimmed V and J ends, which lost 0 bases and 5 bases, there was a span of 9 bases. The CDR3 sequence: CASSQDRSLDTQYF. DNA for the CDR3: TGCGCCAGCAGCCAAGATCGGAGCTTAGATACGCAGTATTTT.

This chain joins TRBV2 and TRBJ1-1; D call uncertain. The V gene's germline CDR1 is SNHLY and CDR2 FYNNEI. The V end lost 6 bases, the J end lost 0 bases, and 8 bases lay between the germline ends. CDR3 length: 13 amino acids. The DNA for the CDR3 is TGTGCCAGCAGAGCCAGTATGAACACTGAAGCTTTCTTT. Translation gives CASRASMNTEAFF. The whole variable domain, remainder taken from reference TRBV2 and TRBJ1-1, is EPEVTQTPSHQVTQMGQEVILRCVPISNHLYFYWYRQILGQKVEFLVSFYNNEISEKSEIFDDQFSVERPDGSNFTLKIRSTKLEDSAMYFCASRASMNTEAFFGQGTRLTVV.

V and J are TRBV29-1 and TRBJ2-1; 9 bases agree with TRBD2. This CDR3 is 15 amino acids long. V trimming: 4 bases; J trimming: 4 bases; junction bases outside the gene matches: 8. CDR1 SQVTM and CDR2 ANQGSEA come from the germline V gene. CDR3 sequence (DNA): TGCAGCGTTGGGGGAGCTAGCGGGATTTACAATGAGCAGTTCTTC. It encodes CSVGGASGIYNEQFF.

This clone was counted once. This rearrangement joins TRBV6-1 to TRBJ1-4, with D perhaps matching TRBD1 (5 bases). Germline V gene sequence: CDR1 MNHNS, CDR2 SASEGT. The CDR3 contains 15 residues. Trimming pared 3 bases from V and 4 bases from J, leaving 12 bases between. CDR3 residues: CASSDEDKHNEKLFF. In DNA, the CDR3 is TGTGCCAGCAGTGATGAGGACAAGCATAATGAAAAACTGTTTTTT.

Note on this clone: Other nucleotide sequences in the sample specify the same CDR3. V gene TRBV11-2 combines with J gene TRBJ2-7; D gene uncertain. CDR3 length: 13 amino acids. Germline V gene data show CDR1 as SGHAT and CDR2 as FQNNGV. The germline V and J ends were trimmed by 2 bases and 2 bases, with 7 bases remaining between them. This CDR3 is CASSLNSAYEQYF. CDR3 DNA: TGTGCCAGCAGCTTAAACAGCGCCTACGAGCAGTACTTC.

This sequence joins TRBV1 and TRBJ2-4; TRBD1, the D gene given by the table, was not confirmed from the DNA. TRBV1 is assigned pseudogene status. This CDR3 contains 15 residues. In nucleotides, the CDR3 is TGCACCAGCAGCCAATCGACACCAGCCAAAAACATTCAGTACTTC. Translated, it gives CTSSQSTPAKNIQYF.

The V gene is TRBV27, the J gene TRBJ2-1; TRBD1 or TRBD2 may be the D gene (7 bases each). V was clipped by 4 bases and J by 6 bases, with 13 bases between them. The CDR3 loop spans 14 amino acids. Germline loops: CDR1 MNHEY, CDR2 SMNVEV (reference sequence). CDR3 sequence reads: CASSWTGGSNEQFF. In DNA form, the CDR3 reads TGTGCCAGCAGTTGGACAGGCGGGAGCAATGAGCAGTTCTTC.

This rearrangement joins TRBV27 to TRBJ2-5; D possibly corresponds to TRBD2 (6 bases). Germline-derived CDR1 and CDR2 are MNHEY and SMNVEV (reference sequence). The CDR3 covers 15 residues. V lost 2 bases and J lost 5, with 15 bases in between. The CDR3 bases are TGTGCCAGCAGTTTAGGGCAGAGGGCGGGGGAGACCCAGTACTTC. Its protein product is CASSLGQRAGETQYF.

Written as DNA, the CDR3 is TGTGCCAGTAGTATAGATTTTGGGACTTACAATGAGCAGTTCTTC. This gives the protein CASSIDFGTYNEQFF. The chain is built from TRBV19 and TRBJ2-1; perhaps TRBD2 as D (6 bases). Germline V gene data show CDR1 as LNHDA and CDR2 as SQIVND (reference sequence). CDR3 length: 15 amino acids. Trimming shortened V by 0 bases and J by 4 bases, and 10 bases separated the two germline ends. Together with reference TRBV19 and TRBJ2-1, the CDR3 gives the full variable domain: DGGITQSPKYLFRKEGQNVTLSCEQNLNHDAMYWYRQDPGQGLRLIYYSQIVNDFQKGDIAEGYSVSREKKESFPLTVTSAQKNPTAFYLCASSIDFGTYNEQFFGPGTRLTVL.

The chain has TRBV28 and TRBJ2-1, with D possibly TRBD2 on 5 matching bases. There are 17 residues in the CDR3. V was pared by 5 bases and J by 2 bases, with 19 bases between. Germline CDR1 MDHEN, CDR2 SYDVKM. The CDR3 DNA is TGTGCCAGCAGTCCGCCCCTTGGGGAGTATCCCTACAATGAGCAGTTCTTC. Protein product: CASSPPLGEYPYNEQFF.

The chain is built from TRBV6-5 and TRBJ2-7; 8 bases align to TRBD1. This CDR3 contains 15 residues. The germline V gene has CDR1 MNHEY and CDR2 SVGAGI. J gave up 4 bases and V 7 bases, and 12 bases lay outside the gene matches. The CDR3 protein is CASTTGTGLLYEQYF. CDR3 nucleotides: TGTGCCAGCACCACCGGGACAGGTCTCCTTTACGAGCAGTACTTC.

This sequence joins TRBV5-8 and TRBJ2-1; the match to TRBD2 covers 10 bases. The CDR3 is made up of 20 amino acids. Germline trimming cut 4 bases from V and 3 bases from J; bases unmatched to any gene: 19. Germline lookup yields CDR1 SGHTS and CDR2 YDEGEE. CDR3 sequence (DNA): TGTGCCAGCAGCCTGGACGGGCTAGCGGGGGAACGTGTATTCTACAATGAGCAGTTCTTC. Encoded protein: CASSLDGLAGERVFYNEQFF.

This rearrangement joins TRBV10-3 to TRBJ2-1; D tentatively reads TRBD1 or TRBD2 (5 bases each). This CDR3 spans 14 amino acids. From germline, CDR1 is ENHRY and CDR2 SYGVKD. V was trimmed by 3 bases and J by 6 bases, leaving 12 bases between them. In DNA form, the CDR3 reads TGTGCCATCAGTGACCCGGAGAGGGGCAATGAGCAGTTCTTC. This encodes CAISDPERGNEQFF.

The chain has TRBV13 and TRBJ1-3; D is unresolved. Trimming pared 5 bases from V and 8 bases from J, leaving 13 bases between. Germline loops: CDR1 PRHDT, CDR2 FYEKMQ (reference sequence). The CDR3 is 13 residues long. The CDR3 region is CASSPWEGHTIYF. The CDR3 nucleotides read TGTGCCAGCAGCCCGTGGGAGGGCCACACCATATATTTT.

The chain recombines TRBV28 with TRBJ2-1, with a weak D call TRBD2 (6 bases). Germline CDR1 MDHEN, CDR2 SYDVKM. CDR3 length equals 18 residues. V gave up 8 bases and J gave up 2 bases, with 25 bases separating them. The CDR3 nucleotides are TGTGCCAGCCCCCCTGAAACACTGCCGGGAGAACCCTACAATGAGCAGTTCTTC. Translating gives CASPPETLPGEPYNEQFF.

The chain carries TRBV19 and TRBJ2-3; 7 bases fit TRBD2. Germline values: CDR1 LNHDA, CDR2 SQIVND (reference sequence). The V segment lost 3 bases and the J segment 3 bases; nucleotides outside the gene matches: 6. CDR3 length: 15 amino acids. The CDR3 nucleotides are TGTGCCAGTAGTATTGGCAGCGGGACGACAGATACGCAGTATTTT. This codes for CASSIGSGTTDTQYF.

CDR3 region: CASAIGTGRTGELFF. The CDR3 DNA follows: TGTGCTAGTGCCATTGGGACAGGGAGGACCGGGGAGCTGTTTTTT. The genes are TRBV12-5 and TRBJ2-2; 9 positions agree with TRBD1. In germline, CDR1 is LGHNT, CDR2 FRNRAP. CDR3 size: 15 residues. V lost 7 bases and J lost 5; bases outside the gene matches: 8.

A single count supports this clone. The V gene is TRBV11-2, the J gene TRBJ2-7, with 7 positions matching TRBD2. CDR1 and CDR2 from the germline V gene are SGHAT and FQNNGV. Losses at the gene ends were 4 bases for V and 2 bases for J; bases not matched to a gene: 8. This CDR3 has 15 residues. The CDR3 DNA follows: TGTGCCAGCAGCTGGGGGGGAGCCAGTCCCTACGAGCAGTACTTC. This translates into CASSWGGASPYEQYF.

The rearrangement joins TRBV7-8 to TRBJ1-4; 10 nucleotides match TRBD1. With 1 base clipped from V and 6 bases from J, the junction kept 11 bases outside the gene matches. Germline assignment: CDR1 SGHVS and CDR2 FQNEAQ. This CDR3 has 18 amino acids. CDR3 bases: TGTGCCAGCAGCTTAGATATCTGGGACAGGGGTGTTGATGAAAAACTGTTTTTT. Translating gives CASSLDIWDRGVDEKLFF.

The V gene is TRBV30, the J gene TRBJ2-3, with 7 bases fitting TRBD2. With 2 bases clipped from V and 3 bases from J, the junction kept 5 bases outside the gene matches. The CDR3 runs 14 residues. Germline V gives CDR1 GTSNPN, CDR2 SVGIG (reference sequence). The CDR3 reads CAWSTGLVTDTQYF. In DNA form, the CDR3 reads TGTGCCTGGAGTACCGGACTAGTAACAGATACGCAGTATTTT.

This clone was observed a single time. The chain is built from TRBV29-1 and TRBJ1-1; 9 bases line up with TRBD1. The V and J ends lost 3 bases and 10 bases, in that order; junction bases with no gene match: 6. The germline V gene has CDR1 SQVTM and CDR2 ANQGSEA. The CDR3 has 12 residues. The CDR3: CSVDGQGRGAFF. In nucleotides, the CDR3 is TGCAGCGTTGATGGACAGGGGAGAGGAGCTTTCTTT.

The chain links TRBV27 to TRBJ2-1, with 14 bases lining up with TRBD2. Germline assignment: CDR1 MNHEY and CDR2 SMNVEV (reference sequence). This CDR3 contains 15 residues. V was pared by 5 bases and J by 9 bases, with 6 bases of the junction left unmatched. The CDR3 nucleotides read TGTGCCAGCAGTAGCGGGACTAGCGGGAGCGTTGAGCAGTTCTTC. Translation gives CASSSGTSGSVEQFF.

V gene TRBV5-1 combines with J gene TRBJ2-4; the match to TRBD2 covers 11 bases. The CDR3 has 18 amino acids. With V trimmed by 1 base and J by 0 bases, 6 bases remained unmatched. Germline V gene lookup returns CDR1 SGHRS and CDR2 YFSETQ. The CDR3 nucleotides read TGCGCCAGCAGCTTGTTTACTAGCGGGAGTCTAGCCAAAAACATTCAGTACTTC. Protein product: CASSLFTSGSLAKNIQYF.